This TCR beta chain was documented in a study of long-term antiretroviral therapy in people with HIV. The study's findings and limits: Following ART, diversity rose but still fell short of transplant donor controls. Gathering of blood took place between about 2004 and 2017, possibly under older ART regimens.

Survey level was the resolution at which the v3.0 immunoSEQ assay ran. Clones were sequenced by immunoSEQ multiplex PCR, and TCRdb holds only the in-frame ones, with some missing. Found here are tens of thousands of clones, roughly 80% of them singletons; the top ten hold roughly 7.3%. As to this clone: The antigen remains undetermined.

J was trimmed by 8 bases and V by 2 bases; bases with no gene match: 10. CDR1 SGHAT and CDR2 FQNNGV come from the germline V gene. CDR3 length equals 16 residues. Donors needed at least one pre-ART PBMC sample plus at least two post-ART samples. Each participant with HIV received care in the United States. The rearrangement joins TRBV11-2 to TRBJ1-2; 11 nucleotides align to TRBD1. Sequencing was performed on unsorted PBMCs, taken 0.3 years after starting antiretroviral therapy. The sequence derives from a man aged 40-55 years with HIV. The CDR3 loop is CASSLSGTGGTKGYTF. The DNA of the CDR3 is TGTGCCAGCAGCTTATCCGGGACAGGGGGGACCAAGGGCTACACCTTC.